These 9 T cell receptor beta chains were sequenced from one sample in a study of monozygotic twins with inflammatory bowel disease. One entry per CDR3 protein, without DNA, is what TCRdb gives after re-calling the 5' RACE reads. This sample contains about 300,000 distinct CDR3 sequences. The specimen was blood. These TCRs come from a human donor with ulcerative colitis or Crohn's disease, or a healthy co-twin of an affected twin (not recorded which).

The chain employs TRBV28 and TRBJ2-7; the TRBD2 assignment by TCRdb is unverifiable without DNA. Germline loops: CDR1 MDHEN, CDR2 SYDVKM. The CDR3 contains 14 residues. The CDR3: CASRTSGSSYEQYF.

CDR3 sequence: CASSVGVATYEQYF. The gene calls are TRBV2 and TRBJ2-7. Looked up from germline, CDR1 is SNHLY and CDR2 is FYNNEI. This CDR3 spans 14 amino acids.

V and J are TRBV7-2 and TRBJ2-2; with no DNA, the TCRdb D assignment of TRBD2 cannot be verified. CDR1 is SGHTA, CDR2 FQGNSA, per germline. This CDR3 is 14 amino acids long. Here the CDR3 reads CASSVIAGVGELFF.

The CDR3 loop is CASSMQQGVTGELFF. V gene TRBV5-1 combines with J gene TRBJ2-2; the TRBD1 assignment by TCRdb is unverifiable without DNA. CDR1 and CDR2 (germline): SGHRS, YFSETQ. CDR3 length: 15 residues.

This chain connects TRBV28 to TRBJ2-7; TCRdb's D call, TRBD1, is unchecked because there is no DNA. The CDR3 consists of 13 residues. Germline assignment: CDR1 MDHEN and CDR2 SYDVKM. CDR3: CASSRRDNRHGYF.

The chain employs TRBV12-3 or TRBV12-4 and TRBJ2-1. The CDR3 sequence is 13 residues long. Here the CDR3 reads CASSFPRYNEQFF.

The chain uses TRBV6-1 and TRBJ2-5; TCRdb names TRBD1, which stays unverified in the absence of DNA. This CDR3 is 14 amino acids long. Germline CDR1 and CDR2: MNHNS and SASEGT. The chain's CDR3 is CASSPRGGRETQYF.

The chain carries TRBV6-2 or TRBV6-3 and TRBJ2-1; TCRdb's D call of TRBD1 is untestable without DNA. Germline CDR1 reads MNHEY; CDR2 reads SVGEGT. This CDR3 contains 14 residues. The CDR3 reads CASTRGTGRNEQFF.

V gene TRBV18 combines with J gene TRBJ1-2. Germline-derived CDR1 and CDR2 are KGHSH and LQKENI. CDR3 length equals 14 residues. CDR3 sequence reads: CASSPPGGNYGYTF.